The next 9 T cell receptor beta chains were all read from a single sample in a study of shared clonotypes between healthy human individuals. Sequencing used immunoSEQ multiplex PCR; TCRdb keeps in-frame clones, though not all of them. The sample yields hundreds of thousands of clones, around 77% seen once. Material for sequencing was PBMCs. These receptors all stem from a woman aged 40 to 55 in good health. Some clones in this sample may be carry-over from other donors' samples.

CDR3 sequence (DNA): TGTGCCAGCAGTGGGGGACTAGCCACCCTTAATAGGAATGAGCAGTTCTTC. It encodes CASSGGLATLNRNEQFF. The V and J genes are TRBV2 and TRBJ2-1; 9 nucleotides match TRBD2. There are 17 residues in the CDR3. Per germline, CDR1 SNHLY and CDR2 FYNNEI. V lost 4 bases and J lost 7; bases outside the gene matches: 14.

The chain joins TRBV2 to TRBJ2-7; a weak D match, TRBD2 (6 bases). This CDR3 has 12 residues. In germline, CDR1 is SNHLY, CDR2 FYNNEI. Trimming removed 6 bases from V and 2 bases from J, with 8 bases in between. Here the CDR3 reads CASREGTYEQYF. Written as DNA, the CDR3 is TGTGCCAGCAGGGAGGGAACCTACGAGCAGTACTTC.

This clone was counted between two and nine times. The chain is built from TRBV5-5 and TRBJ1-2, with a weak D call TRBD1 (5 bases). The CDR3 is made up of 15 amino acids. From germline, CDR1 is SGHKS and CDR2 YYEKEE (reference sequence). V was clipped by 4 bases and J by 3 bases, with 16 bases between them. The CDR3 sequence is CASSLHPGTDYGYTF. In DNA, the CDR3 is TGTGCCAGCAGCCTCCACCCCGGGACGGACTATGGCTACACCTTC. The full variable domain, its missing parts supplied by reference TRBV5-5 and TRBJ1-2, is DAGVTQSPTHLIKTRGQQVTLRCSPISGHKSVSWYQQVLGQGPQFIFQYYEKEERGRGNFPDRFSARQFPNYSSELNVNALLLGDSALYLCASSLHPGTDYGYTFGSGTRLTVV.

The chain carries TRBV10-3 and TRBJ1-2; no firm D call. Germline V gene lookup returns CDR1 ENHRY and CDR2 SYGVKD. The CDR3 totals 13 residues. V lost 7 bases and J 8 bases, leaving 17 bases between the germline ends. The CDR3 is CAITDSPQRGYTF. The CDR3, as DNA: TGTGCCATCACTGACTCCCCCCAGCGGGGCTACACCTTC.

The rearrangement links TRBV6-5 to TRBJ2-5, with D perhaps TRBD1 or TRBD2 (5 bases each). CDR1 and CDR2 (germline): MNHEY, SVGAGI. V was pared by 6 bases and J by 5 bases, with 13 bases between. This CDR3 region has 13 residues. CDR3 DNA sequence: TGTGCCAGCAGCTCCCCGGGACCGGAGACCCAGTACTTC. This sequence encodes CASSSPGPETQYF.

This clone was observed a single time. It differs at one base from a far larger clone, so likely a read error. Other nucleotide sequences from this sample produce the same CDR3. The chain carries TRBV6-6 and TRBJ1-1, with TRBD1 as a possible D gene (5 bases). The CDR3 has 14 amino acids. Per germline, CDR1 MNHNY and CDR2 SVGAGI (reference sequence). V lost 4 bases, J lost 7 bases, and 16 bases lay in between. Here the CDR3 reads CASSFRVGDGEAFF. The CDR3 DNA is TGTGCCAGCAGTTTTCGTGTCGGGGACGGTGAAGCTTTCTTT.

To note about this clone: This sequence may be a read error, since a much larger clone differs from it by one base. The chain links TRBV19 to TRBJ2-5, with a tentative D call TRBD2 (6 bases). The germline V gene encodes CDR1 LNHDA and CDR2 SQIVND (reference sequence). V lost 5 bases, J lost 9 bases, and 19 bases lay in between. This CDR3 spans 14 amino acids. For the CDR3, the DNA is TGTGCCAGTAGTCCGAGTCTCACCTGGGAGGCCCAGTACTTC. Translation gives CASSPSLTWEAQYF.

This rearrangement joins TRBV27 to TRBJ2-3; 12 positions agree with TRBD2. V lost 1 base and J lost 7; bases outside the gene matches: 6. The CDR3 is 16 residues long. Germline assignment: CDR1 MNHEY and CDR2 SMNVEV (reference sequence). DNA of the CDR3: TGTGCCAGCAGTTTATGGCTAGCGGGAGGGCCGAATACGCAGTATTTT. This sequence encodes CASSLWLAGGPNTQYF.

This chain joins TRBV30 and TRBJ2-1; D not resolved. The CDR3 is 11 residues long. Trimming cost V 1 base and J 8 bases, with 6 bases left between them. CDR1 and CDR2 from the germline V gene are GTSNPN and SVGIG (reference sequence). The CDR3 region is CAWSEFDEQFF. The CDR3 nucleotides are TGTGCCTGGAGTGAATTCGATGAGCAGTTCTTC. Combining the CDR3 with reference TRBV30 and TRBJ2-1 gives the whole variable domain SQTIHQWPATLVQPVGSPLSLECTVEGTSNPNLYWYRQAAGRGLQLLFYSVGIGQISSEVPQNLSASRPQDRQFILSSKKLLLSDSGFYLCAWSEFDEQFFGPGTRLTVL.